This T cell receptor beta chain was captured by sequencing in a study of blood T cell repertoires in COVID-19. Study background: COVID-19 samples, acute and convalescent, were from the United States, Italy and Spain.

Two negative PCRs, clearance, or symptom resolution were required of recovered Cohort 3 donors. Some clones are missing from TCRdb's copy, which holds only in-frame ones; the method was immunoSEQ multiplex PCR. There are 180,000 or so clones in the sample; more than 65% occur only once, and 9.5% to 11% lies in the top ten. The CDR3 spans 17 residues. The V gene lost 1 base and the J gene lost 6 bases, with 21 bases spanning the gap. In germline, CDR1 is SGHVS, CDR2 FQNEAQ. The chain joins TRBV7-8 to TRBJ1-1, with a weak D call TRBD1 (5 bases). This clonotype originated in a man aged 50 or older who had recovered from COVID-19. The material sequenced was PBMCs or T cells enriched from blood (not recorded which). CDR3: CASSLGGLGEWFAEAFF. CDR3 in DNA: TGTGCCAGCAGCTTAGGGGGCCTAGGTGAGTGGTTTGCTGAAGCTTTCTTT.